This entry lists 11 T cell receptor beta chains sequenced from one sample in a study of identical twins. Using its own MiXCR run on the 5' RACE reads, TCRdb lists one record per CDR3 protein. The profile shows under 800,000 distinct CDR3 sequences, about 20% of them singletons. The same sample was also used in a study of T cells expressing NK-cell markers.

Sequenced: PBMCs. The receptors were sampled from a woman aged 18-30 years in good health.

This sequence joins TRBV30 and TRBJ1-5, with D perhaps TRBD1 (5 bases). CDR1 and CDR2 from the germline V gene are GTSNPN and SVGIG (reference sequence). V gave up 4 bases and J gave up 3 bases, with 16 bases separating them. The CDR3 length is 15 residues. DNA for the CDR3: TGTGCCTGGACCCGTGGGGGGACTCCCAATCAGCCCCAGCATTTT. Translation: CAWTRGGTPNQPQHF.

CDR3 protein: CASSEPTGAHEQYF. The CDR3 bases are TGTGCCAGCAGCGAACCGACAGGGGCCCACGAGCAGTACTTC. The rearrangement uses TRBV6-1 and TRBJ2-7, with 8 bases fitting TRBD1. V lost 6 bases and J lost 5; bases outside the gene matches: 9. Germline lookup yields CDR1 MNHNS and CDR2 SASEGT. The CDR3 has 14 amino acids.

Many counts were recorded for this clonotype. This sequence joins TRBV5-1 and TRBJ2-5; D possibly matches TRBD1 or TRBD2 (5 bases each). The CDR3 consists of 15 residues. V was shortened by 1 base and J by 5 bases, with 15 bases between the two germline ends. CDR1 SGHRS and CDR2 YFSETQ come from the germline V gene. CDR3 region: CASSLNPGPRETQYF. The DNA for the CDR3 is TGCGCCAGCAGCTTGAATCCGGGACCTAGGGAGACCCAGTACTTC.

This clonotype was picked up a small number of times. The rearrangement joins TRBV20-1 to TRBJ2-7, with D perhaps matching TRBD1 (5 bases). Trimming stripped 6 bases from V and 3 bases from J, with 24 bases between. The CDR3 runs 16 residues. The germline V gene has CDR1 DFQATT and CDR2 SNEGSKA (reference sequence). The CDR3 spells CSAQGTEQDTRYEQYF. The CDR3 DNA reads as TGCAGTGCCCAGGGCACAGAACAAGATACTCGCTACGAGCAGTACTTC.

This clonotype has a handful of counts. The V call is TRBV20-1, the J call TRBJ2-2, with D perhaps matching TRBD2 (6 bases). Germline loops: CDR1 DFQATT, CDR2 SNEGSKA (reference sequence). The CDR3 sequence is 14 residues long. Trimming removed 6 bases from V and 3 bases from J, with 14 bases in between. The DNA of the CDR3 is TGCAGTGCCGTGGGTAGCGGTTACACCGGGGAGCTGTTTTTT. Its protein product is CSAVGSGYTGELFF.

This chain connects TRBV6-1 to TRBJ1-6; D gene ambiguous. CDR1 is MNHNS, CDR2 SASEGT, per germline. The V gene lost 8 bases and the J gene lost 11 bases, with 13 bases spanning the gap. The CDR3 has 12 residues. The CDR3 sequence: CASWEGSAPLHF. CDR3 DNA: TGTGCCAGCTGGGAAGGTTCGGCACCCCTCCACTTT.

The chain recombines TRBV9 with TRBJ2-2; the D is unclear. Trimming stripped 0 bases from V and 0 bases from J, with 3 bases between. The CDR3 covers 14 residues. CDR1 is SGDLS, CDR2 YYNGEE, per germline. CDR3 in amino acids: CASSVGPNTGELFF. For the CDR3, the DNA is TGTGCCAGCAGCGTAGGCCCGAACACCGGGGAGCTGTTTTTT.

CDR3 sequence (DNA): TGCAGTGCTAGACTGGACAGGGTCCAGGAGCAGTACTTC. Translated: CSARLDRVQEQYF. V gene TRBV20-1 combines with J gene TRBJ2-7; 8 bases are a match to TRBD1. V dropped 2 bases and J dropped 7; count of bases not matched to a gene: 7. Germline lookup yields CDR1 DFQATT and CDR2 SNEGSKA (reference sequence). The CDR3 runs 13 residues.

CDR3 nucleotide sequence: TGTGCCGCGAAAGCCCTTCCGGGCGACAATGAGCAGTTCTTC. Encoded protein: CAAKALPGDNEQFF. The chain uses TRBV10-3 and TRBJ2-1, with D unresolved. The CDR3 runs 14 residues. Germline loops: CDR1 ENHRY, CDR2 SYGVKD. V was trimmed by 11 bases and J by 5 bases, leaving 19 bases between them.

CDR3 DNA: TGCAGTGCTAGTGGGACTAGCGGGAGCAGGAGAGATACGCAGTATTTT. Translation gives CSASGTSGSRRDTQYF. The V and J genes are TRBV20-1 and TRBJ2-3, with TRBD2 matching 14 bases. The CDR3 is 16 amino acids. CDR1 is DFQATT and CDR2 is SNEGSKA in the germline V gene (reference sequence). The V gene end was trimmed by 3 bases and the J gene end by 5 bases; junction bases not matched to a gene: 7.

V gene TRBV7-2 combines with J gene TRBJ1-2; D may be TRBD1 (5 bases). The germline V and J ends were trimmed by 6 bases and 5 bases, with 13 bases remaining between them. The CDR3 has 13 residues. Germline CDR1 and CDR2: SGHTA and FQGNSA. This CDR3 reads CASSYTPGYGYTF. DNA for the CDR3: TGTGCCAGCAGTTATACCCCAGGGTATGGCTACACCTTC.